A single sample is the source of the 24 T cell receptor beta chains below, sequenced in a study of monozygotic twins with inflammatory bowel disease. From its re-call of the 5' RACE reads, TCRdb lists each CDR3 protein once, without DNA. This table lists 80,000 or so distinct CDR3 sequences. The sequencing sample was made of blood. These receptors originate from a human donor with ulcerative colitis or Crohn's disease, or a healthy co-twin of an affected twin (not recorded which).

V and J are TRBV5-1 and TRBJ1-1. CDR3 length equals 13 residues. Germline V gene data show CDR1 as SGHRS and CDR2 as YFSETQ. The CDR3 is CASSEEGNTEAFF.

The chain's CDR3 is CSASRPGPRHMNTEAFF. The genes are TRBV20-1 and TRBJ1-1; TCRdb selects TRBD1, and the lack of DNA leaves this call unchecked. The CDR3 is 17 amino acids. Germline-derived CDR1 and CDR2 are DFQATT and SNEGSKA (reference sequence).

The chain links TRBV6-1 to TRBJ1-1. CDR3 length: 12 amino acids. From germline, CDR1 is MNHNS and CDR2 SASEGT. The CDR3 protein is CASTIKNTEAFF.

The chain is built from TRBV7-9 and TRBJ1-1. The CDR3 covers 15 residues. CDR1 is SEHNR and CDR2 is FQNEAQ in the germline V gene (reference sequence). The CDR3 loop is CASARGRQMGTEAFF.

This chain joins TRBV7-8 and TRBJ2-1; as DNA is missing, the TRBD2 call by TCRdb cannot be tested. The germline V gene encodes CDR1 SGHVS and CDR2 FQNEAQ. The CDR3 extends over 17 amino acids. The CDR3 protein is CASSLPRVASGVNEQFF.

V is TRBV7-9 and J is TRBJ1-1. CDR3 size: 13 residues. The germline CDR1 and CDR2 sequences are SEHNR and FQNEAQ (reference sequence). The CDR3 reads CASSLFMMAEAFF.

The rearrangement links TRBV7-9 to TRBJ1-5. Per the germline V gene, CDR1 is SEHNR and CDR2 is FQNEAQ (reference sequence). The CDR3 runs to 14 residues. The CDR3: CASSPESYNQPQHF.

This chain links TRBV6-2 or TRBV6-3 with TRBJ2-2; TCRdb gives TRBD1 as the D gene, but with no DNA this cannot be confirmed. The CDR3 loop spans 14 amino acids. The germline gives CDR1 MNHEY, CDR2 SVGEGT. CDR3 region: CASRERGQTGELFF.

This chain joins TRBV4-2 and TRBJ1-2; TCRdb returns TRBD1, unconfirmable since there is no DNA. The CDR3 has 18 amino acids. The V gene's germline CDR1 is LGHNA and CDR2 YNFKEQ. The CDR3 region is CASSQEGQGGLANYGYTF.

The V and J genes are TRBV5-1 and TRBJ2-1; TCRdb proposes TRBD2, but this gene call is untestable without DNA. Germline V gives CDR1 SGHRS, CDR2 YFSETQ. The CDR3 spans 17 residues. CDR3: CASTSALGGISYSEQFF.

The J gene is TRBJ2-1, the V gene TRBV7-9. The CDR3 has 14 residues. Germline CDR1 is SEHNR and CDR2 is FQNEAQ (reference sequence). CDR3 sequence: CASVWQDVWNEQFF.

CDR3 amino acids: CRGTRDTEAFF. The chain recombines TRBV20-1 with TRBJ1-1. Germline CDR1 reads DFQATT; CDR2 reads SNEGSKA (reference sequence). This CDR3 region has 11 residues.

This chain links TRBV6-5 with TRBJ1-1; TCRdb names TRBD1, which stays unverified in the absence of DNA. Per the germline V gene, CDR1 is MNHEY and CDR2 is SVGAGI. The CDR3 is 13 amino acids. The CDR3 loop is CASSNDRGYEAFF.

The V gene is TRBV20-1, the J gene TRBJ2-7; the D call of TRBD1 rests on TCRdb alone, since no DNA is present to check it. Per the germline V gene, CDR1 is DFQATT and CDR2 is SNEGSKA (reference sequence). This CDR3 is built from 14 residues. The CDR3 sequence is CSASRGQGTYEQYF.

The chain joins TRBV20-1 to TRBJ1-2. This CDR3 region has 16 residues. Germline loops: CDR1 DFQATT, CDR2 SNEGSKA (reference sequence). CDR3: CSARDSLRREIYGYTF.

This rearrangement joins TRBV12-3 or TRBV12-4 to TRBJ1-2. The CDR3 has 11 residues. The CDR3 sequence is CASSSVAVRTF.

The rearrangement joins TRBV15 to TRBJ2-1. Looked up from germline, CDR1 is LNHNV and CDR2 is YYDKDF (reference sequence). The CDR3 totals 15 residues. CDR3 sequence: CAARSGGSLYNEQFF.

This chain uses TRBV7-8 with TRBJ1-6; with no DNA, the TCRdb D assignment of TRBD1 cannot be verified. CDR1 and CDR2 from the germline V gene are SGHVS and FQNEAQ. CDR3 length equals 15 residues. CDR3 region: CASSSLGTVHSPLHF.

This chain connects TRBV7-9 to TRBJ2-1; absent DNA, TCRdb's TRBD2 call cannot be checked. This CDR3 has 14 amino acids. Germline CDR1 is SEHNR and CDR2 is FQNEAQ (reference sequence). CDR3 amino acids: CASSFRLGINEQFF.

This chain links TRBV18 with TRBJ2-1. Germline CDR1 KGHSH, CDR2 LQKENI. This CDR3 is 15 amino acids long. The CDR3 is CASSPDRNSYNEQFF.

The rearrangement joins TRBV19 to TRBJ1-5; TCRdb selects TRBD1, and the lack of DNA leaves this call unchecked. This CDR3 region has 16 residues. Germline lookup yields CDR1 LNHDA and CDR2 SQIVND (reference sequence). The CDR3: CASSMGGGRVNQPQHF.

The CDR3 spells CASRSSGGGADTQYF. V usage is TRBV12-3 or TRBV12-4 and J usage is TRBJ2-3; the TCRdb call, TRBD2, lacks DNA for checking. The length of the CDR3 is 15 residues.

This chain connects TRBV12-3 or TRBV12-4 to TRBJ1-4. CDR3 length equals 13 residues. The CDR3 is CASSFGVEEKLFF.

CDR3 in amino acids: CASSQDNGRKYGYTF. This chain connects TRBV4-2 to TRBJ1-2. The CDR3 spans 15 residues. Looked up from germline, CDR1 is LGHNA and CDR2 is YNFKEQ.